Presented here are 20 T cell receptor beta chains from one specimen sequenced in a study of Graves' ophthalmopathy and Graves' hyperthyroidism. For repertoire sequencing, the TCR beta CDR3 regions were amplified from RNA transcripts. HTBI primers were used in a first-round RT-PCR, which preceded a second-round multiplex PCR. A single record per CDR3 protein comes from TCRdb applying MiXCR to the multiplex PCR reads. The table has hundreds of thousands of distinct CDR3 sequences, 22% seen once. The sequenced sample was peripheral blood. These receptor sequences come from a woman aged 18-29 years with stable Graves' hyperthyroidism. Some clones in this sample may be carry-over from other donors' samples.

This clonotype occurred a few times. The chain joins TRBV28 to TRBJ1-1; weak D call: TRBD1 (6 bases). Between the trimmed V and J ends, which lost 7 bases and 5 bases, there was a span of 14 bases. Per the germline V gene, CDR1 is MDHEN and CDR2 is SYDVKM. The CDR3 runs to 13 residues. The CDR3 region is CASITGSTTEAFF. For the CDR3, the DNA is TGTGCCAGCATTACAGGGTCGACAACTGAAGCTTTCTTT.

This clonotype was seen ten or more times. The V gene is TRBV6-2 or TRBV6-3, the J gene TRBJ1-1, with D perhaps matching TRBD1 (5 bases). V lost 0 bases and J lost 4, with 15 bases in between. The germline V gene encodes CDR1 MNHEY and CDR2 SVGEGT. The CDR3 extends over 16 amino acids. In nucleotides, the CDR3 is TGTGCCAGCAGTTACTCTCTGACAGACACGAGCACTGAAGCTTTCTTT. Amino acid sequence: CASSYSLTDTSTEAFF.

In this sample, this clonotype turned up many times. The CDR3 protein is CSATLGGTEAFF. The CDR3 DNA is TGCAGTGCTACCTTGGGGGGGACTGAAGCTTTCTTT. This chain joins TRBV20-1 and TRBJ1-1, with D tentatively TRBD1 (5 bases). The CDR3 length is 12 residues. Trimming took off 4 bases at V and 5 bases at J, with 11 bases between the two ends. Germline CDR1 reads DFQATT; CDR2 reads SNEGSKA (reference sequence).

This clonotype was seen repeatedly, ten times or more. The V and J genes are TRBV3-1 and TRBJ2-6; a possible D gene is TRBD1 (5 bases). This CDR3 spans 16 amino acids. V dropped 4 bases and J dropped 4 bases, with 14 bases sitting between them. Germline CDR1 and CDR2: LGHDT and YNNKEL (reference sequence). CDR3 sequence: CASSLLGALGANVLTF. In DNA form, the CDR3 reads TGTGCCAGCAGCCTGCTTGGGGCTCTGGGGGCCAACGTCCTGACTTTC.

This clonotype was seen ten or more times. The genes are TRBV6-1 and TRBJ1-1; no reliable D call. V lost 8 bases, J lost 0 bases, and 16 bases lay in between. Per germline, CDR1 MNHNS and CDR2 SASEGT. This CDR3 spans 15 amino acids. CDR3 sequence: CASGHSRALNTEAFF. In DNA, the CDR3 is TGTGCCAGCGGGCACTCCCGGGCGTTGAACACTGAAGCTTTCTTT.

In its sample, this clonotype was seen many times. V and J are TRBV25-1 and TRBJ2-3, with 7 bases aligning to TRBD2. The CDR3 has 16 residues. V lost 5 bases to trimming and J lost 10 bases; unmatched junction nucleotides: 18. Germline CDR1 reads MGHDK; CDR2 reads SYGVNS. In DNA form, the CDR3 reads TGTGCCAGCAGTCCCCCCCGGGGCGGGGCGGGGGTTGCGCAGTATTTT. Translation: CASSPPRGGAGVAQYF.

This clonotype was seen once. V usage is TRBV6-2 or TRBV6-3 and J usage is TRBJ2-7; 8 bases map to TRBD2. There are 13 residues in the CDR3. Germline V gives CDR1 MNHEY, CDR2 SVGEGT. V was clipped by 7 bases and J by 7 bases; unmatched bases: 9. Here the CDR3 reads CASTKTSVREQYF. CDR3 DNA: TGTGCCAGCACCAAGACTAGCGTCCGGGAGCAGTACTTC.

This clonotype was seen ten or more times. In DNA, the CDR3 is TGCAGCGTTGGAGGGGGGCGGTTGAACACTGAAGCTTTCTTT. Translation gives CSVGGGRLNTEAFF. The chain is built from TRBV29-1 and TRBJ1-1; D might be TRBD1 (6 bases). CDR1 SQVTM and CDR2 ANQGSEA come from the germline V gene. Trimming stripped 4 bases from V and 0 bases from J, with 12 bases between. The CDR3 is 14 residues long.

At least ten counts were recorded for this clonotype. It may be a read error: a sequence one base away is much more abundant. CDR3 amino acids: CASTTGNTEAFF. CDR3 DNA sequence: TGTGCCAGCACGACAGGGAACACTGAAGCTTTCTTT. The chain has TRBV27 and TRBJ1-1, with D possibly TRBD1 on 6 matching bases. CDR1 and CDR2 (germline): MNHEY, SMNVEV (reference sequence). CDR3 length: 12 amino acids. Trimming removed 7 bases from V and 1 base from J, with 7 bases in between.

The CDR3 is CASSYSGTGAYGYTF. The DNA for the CDR3 is TGTGCCAGCAGTTACTCGGGGACAGGAGCCTATGGCTACACCTTC. This chain joins TRBV6-5 and TRBJ1-2; 8 bases line up with TRBD1. The trim removed 0 bases at V and 4 bases at J, leaving 4 bases unmatched. CDR3 length: 15 amino acids. CDR1 and CDR2 from the germline V gene are MNHEY and SVGAGI.

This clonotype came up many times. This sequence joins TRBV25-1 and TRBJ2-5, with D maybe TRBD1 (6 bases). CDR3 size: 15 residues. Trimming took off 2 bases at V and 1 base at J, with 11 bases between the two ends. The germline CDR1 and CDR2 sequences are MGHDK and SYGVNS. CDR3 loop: CASSEVTGAQETQYF. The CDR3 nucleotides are TGTGCCAGCAGTGAAGTGACAGGAGCCCAAGAGACCCAGTACTTC.

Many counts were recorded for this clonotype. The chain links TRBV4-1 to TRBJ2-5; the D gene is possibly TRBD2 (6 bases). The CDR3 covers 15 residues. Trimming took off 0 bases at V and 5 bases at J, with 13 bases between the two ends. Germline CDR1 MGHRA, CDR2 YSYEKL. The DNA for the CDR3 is TGCGCCAGCAGCCAAGATGCGGGGAGGAGGGAGACCCAGTACTTC. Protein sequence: CASSQDAGRRETQYF.

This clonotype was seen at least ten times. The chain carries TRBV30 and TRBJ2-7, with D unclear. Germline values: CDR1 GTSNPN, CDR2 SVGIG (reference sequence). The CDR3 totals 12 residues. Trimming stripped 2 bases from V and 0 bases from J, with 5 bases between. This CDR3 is CAWSHHSYEQYF. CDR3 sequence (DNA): TGTGCCTGGAGTCATCACTCCTACGAGCAGTACTTC.

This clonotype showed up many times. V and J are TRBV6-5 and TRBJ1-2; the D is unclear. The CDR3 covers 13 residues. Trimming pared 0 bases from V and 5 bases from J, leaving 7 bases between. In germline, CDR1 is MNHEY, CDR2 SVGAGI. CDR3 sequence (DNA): TGTGCCAGCAGTTACTCTGCAGTGTATGGCTACACCTTC. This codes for CASSYSAVYGYTF.

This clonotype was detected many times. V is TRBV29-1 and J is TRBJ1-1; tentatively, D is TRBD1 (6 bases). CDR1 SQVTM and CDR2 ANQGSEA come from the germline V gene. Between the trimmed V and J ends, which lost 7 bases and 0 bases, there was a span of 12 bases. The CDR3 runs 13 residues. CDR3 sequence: CSGAGHLNTEAFF. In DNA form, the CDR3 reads TGCAGCGGCGCGGGACACCTGAACACTGAAGCTTTCTTT.

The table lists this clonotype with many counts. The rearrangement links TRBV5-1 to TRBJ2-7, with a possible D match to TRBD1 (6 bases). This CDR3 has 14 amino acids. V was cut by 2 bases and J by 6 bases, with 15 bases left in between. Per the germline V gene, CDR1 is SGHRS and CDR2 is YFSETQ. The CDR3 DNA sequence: TGCGCCAGCAGCTTAGGGGACACTCGGAGCGAGCAGTACTTC. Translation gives CASSLGDTRSEQYF.

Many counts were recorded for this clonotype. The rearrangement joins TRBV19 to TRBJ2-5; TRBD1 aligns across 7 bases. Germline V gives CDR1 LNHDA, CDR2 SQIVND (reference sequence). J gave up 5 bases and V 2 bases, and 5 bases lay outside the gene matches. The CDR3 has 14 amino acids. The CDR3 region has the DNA TGTGCCAGTAGTATAATGGACAGGATGGAGACCCAGTACTTC. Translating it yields CASSIMDRMETQYF.

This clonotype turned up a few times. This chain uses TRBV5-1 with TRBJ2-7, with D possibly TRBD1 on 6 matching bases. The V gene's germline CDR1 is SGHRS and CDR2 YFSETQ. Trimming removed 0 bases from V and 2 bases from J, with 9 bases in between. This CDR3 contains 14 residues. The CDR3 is CASSLGQDPYEQYF. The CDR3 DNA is TGCGCCAGCAGCTTGGGACAGGACCCCTACGAGCAGTACTTC.

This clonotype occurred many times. The CDR3 DNA sequence: TGTGCCAGCAGCTTCACGGACCGTAATTCACCCCTCCACTTT. This codes for CASSFTDRNSPLHF. This rearrangement joins TRBV11-2 to TRBJ1-6; no clear D gene. Germline assignment: CDR1 SGHAT and CDR2 FQNNGV. The CDR3 runs to 14 residues. The V end lost 3 bases, the J end lost 6 bases, and 9 bases lay between the germline ends.

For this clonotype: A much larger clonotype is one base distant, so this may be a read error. The CDR3 spells CASSGAGHGETQDF. In nucleotides, the CDR3 is TGTGCCAGCAGTGGGGCGGGACACGGAGAGACCCAGGACTTC. This chain links TRBV6-1 with TRBJ2-5, with D perhaps given as TRBD1 or TRBD2 (6 bases each). Germline CDR1 reads MNHNS; CDR2 reads SASEGT. The CDR3 has 14 residues.